The clone carrying this T cell receptor beta chain was counted between two and nine times. The antigen is undetermined. Measured with immunoSEQ multiplex PCR; TCRdb has only the in-frame clones, and not every one. The sample lists around 29,000 clones, over 70% occurring once. The data originate from a study of STAT5B mutations in CD4+ large granular lymphocyte leukemia. Study in general: Among healthy donors, a particular HLA allele went with more CDR3 'QG' motifs.

Whole-study findings and limits: Approximately 25% of private leukemic clonotypes occurred rarely in other patients' non-leukemic repertoires.

What was sequenced was CD4+ T cells from blood buffy coats. This sequence originates from a human donor in good health.

The CDR3 protein is CASSLDRMNTEAFF. The CDR3 DNA sequence: TGTGCCAGCAGCCTGGACAGGATGAACACTGAAGCTTTCTTT. The chain is built from TRBV7-2 and TRBJ1-1, with 7 positions matching TRBD1. Germline values: CDR1 SGHTA, CDR2 FQGNSA. The CDR3 contains 14 residues. V shed 5 bases and J 0 bases; nucleotides not matched to a gene: 3. The whole variable domain, filled in from reference TRBV7-2 and TRBJ1-1, reads GAGVSQSPSNKVTEKGKDVELRCDPISGHTALYWYRQSLGQGLEFLIYFQGNSAPDKSGLPSDRFSAERTGGSVSTLTIQRTQQEDSAVYLCASSLDRMNTEAFFGQGTRLTVV.